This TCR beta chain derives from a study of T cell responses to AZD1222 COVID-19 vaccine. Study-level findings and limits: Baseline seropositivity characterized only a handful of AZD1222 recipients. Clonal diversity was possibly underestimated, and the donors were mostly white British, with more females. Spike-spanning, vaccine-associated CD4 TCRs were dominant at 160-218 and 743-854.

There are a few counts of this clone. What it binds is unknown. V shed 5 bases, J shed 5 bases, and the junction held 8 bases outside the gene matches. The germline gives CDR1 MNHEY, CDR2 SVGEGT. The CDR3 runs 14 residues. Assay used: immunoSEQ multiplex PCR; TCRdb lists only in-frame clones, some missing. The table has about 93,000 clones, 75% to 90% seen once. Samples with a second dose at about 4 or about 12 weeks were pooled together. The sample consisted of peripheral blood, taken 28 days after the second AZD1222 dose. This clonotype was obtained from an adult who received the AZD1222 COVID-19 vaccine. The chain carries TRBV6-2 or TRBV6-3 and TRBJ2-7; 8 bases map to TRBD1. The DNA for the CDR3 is TGTGCCAGCAGTCCGACAGGGGACGTTCACGAGCAGTACTTC. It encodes CASSPTGDVHEQYF.